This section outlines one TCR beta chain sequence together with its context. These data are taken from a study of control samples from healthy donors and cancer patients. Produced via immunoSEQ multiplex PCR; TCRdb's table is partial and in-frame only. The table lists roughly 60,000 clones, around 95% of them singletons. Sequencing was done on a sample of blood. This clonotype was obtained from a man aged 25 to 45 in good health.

Here the CDR3 reads CAWSVHNYGYTF. The CDR3 nucleotides are TGTGCCTGGAGTGTACACAACTATGGCTACACCTTC. This sequence joins TRBV30 and TRBJ1-2; D ambiguous. Germline V gene lookup returns CDR1 GTSNPN and CDR2 SVGIG (reference sequence). Trimming removed 0 bases from V and 2 bases from J, with 4 bases in between. The CDR3 runs 12 residues.